The rows below give T cell receptor beta chains drawn from one sample of a study of T cells after yellow fever vaccination. TCRdb called the 5' RACE reads again in MiXCR, with one record for every CDR3 protein. Seen here are just under 600,000 distinct CDR3 sequences, approximately 13% observed once, and the top ten hold around an eighth. The input for sequencing was PBMCs, taken on the day of the yellow fever booster vaccination. The source is a man aged 25-45 years who received the YFV17D yellow fever vaccine. The CDR3 runs from the conserved cysteine through the conserved F or W. A D gene is named only where the DNA matches it firmly. Size is stated for part of the rows, as once, few or many counts, or as a class when the clone is expanded.

few	TRBV29-1	14	TRBJ2-1	TRBD1	CSVDWGQGYNEQFF	TGCAGCGTTGATTGGGGACAGGGCTACAATGAGCAGTTCTTC
-	TRBV7-6	13	TRBJ2-3	-	CASSLEGGTPSYF	TGTGCCAGCAGCTTAGAAGGCGGGACCCCCTCGTATTTT
many	TRBV14	16	TRBJ2-7	-	CASSPPGPTLQREQYF	TGTGCCAGCAGCCCGCCGGGACCGACCCTCCAACGTGAGCAGTACTTC
once	TRBV7-9	13	TRBJ2-1	-	CASSLSGSDEQFF	TGTGCCAGCAGCTTATCCGGGTCCGATGAGCAGTTCTTC
many	TRBV5-1	13	TRBJ2-4	-	CASSFIASDIQYF	TGCGCCAGCAGCTTCATAGCGTCAGACATTCAGTACTTC
few	TRBV20-1	14	TRBJ2-3	TRBD1	CSAPDRGQGDTQYF	TGCAGTGCGCCGGACAGGGGGCAGGGAGATACGCAGTATTTT
few	TRBV6-2/TRBV6-3	13	TRBJ2-4	-	CASSFGQTDIQYF	TGTGCCAGCAGTTTCGGACAGACGGACATTCAGTACTTC
-	TRBV4-3	13	TRBJ2-7	-	CASSQAPNYEQYF	TGCGCCAGCAGCCAGGCCCCTAACTACGAGCAGTACTTC
-	TRBV5-4	16	TRBJ2-5	TRBD1	CASSSEYDRDGETQYF	TGTGCCAGCAGCTCCGAATATGACAGGGACGGGGAGACCCAGTACTTC
-	TRBV5-5	16	TRBJ2-1	-	CASSLVLADTPNEQFF	TGTGCCAGCAGCTTGGTCTTAGCGGACACACCCAATGAGCAGTTCTTC
few	TRBV18	16	TRBJ2-2	TRBD2	CASSPQGLAGAGELFF	TGTGCCAGCTCACCACAAGGGCTAGCGGGAGCCGGGGAGCTGTTTTTT
few	TRBV20-1	17	TRBJ2-2	TRBD2	CSARPGLGLVRTGELFF	TGCAGTGCTAGACCGGGACTAGGACTAGTACGTACCGGGGAGCTGTTTTTT
few	TRBV6-1	15	TRBJ2-7	-	CASRKGPGHPYEQYF	TGTGCCAGCAGAAAAGGCCCGGGACACCCTTACGAGCAGTACTTC
-	TRBV12-3/TRBV12-4	14	TRBJ1-5	-	CASRRGHSNQPQHF	TGTGCCAGCAGGCGTGGGCATAGCAATCAGCCCCAGCATTTT
many	TRBV7-2	15	TRBJ2-1	TRBD2	CASSSSRAGGNEQFF	TGTGCCAGCAGCTCCTCCCGAGCGGGAGGCAATGAGCAGTTCTTC
-	TRBV20-1	15	TRBJ2-2	TRBD2	CSARLAGTNTGELFF	TGCAGTGCTAGACTAGCGGGGACGAACACCGGGGAGCTGTTTTTT
few	TRBV9	16	TRBJ2-5	-	CASSVGIGGVRETQYF	TGTGCCAGCAGCGTAGGTATCGGTGGGGTCCGGGAGACCCAGTACTTC
-	TRBV7-9	13	TRBJ2-4	TRBD2	CASSLGGGDIQYF	TGTGCCAGCAGCTTAGGGGGAGGGGACATTCAGTACTTC
few	TRBV12-3/TRBV12-4	16	TRBJ1-5	TRBD1	CASSYGQVWGNQPQHF	TGTGCCAGCAGTTATGGACAGGTTTGGGGCAATCAGCCCCAGCATTTT
-	TRBV24-1	14	TRBJ2-2	TRBD1	CATMTGSNTGELFF	TGTGCCACCATGACAGGGTCGAACACCGGGGAGCTGTTTTTT
few	TRBV3-1	15	TRBJ2-7	-	CASSHGGIGSVEQYF	TGTGCCAGCAGCCATGGGGGTATTGGTTCGGTCGAGCAGTACTTC
few	TRBV20-1	13	TRBJ1-5	TRBD1	CSARGQPNQPQHF	TGCAGTGCAAGGGGGCAGCCCAATCAGCCCCAGCATTTT
-	TRBV20-1	13	TRBJ2-1	-	CSVGLPGDNEQFF	TGCAGTGTTGGTCTTCCAGGGGACAATGAGCAGTTCTTC
few	TRBV14	14	TRBJ1-1	-	CASSQELVATEAFF	TGTGCCAGCAGCCAAGAACTCGTGGCCACTGAAGCTTTCTTT
few	TRBV6-6	12	TRBJ1-4	-	CASRGRNEKLFF	TGTGCCAGCAGGGGCCGGAATGAAAAACTGTTTTTT
few	TRBV4-2	16	TRBJ2-1	-	CASSPRGLSSYNEQFF	TGTGCCAGCAGCCCTCGGGGGTTGAGCTCCTACAATGAGCAGTTCTTC
many	TRBV5-4	14	TRBJ1-1	-	CASSSNRVNTEAFF	TGTGCCAGCAGCTCCAACAGGGTGAACACTGAAGCTTTCTTT
-	TRBV6-2/TRBV6-3	15	TRBJ1-1	TRBD1	CASRNRQGANTEAFF	TGTGCCAGCAGAAACCGACAGGGGGCTAATACTGAAGCTTTCTTT
many	TRBV7-9	17	TRBJ2-1	TRBD2	CASSLGLTSGRGNEQFF	TGTGCCAGCAGCTTAGGGTTGACTAGCGGGAGGGGTAATGAGCAGTTCTTC